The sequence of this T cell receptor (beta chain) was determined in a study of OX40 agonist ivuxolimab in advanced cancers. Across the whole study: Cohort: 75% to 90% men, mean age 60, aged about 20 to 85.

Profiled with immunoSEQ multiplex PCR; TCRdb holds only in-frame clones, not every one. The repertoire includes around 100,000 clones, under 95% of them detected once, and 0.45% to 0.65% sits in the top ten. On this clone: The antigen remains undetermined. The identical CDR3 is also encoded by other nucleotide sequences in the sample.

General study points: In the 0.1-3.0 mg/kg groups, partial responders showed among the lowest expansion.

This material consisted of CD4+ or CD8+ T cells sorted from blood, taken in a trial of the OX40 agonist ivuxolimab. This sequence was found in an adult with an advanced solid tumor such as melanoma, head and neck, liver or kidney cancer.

The CDR3 DNA is TGTGCCAGCAGTTACTCGGGAGTCAGCAATCAGCCCCAGCATTTT. This sequence encodes CASSYSGVSNQPQHF. This chain uses TRBV6-6 with TRBJ1-5; D gene uncertain. Trimming stripped 0 bases from V and 1 base from J, with 7 bases between. There are 15 residues in the CDR3. Germline assignment: CDR1 MNHNY and CDR2 SVGAGI (reference sequence).